A selection of T cell receptor beta chains follows, all from one sample in a study of OX40 agonist ivuxolimab in advanced cancers. The method was immunoSEQ multiplex PCR; TCRdb's version includes in-frame clones alone and lacks a portion of them. This sample has around 11,000 clones, with 65% to 85% found just once. The sequences come from CD4+ or CD8+ T cells sorted from blood, collected in a trial of the OX40 agonist ivuxolimab. All receptors derive from an adult with an advanced solid tumor such as melanoma, head and neck, liver or kidney cancer. Both conserved end residues are part of each CDR3. A D gene is named only where the DNA matches it firmly. A row's size may be missing; if present it is once, few, many or a size class.

D gene	clone size	V gene	J gene	CDR3 DNA	CDR3 protein
TRBD2	-	TRBV19	TRBJ2-1	TGTGCCAGTACTCCGGGACTAGCGGGAGGGGGCTCCTACAATGAGCAGTTCTTC	CASTPGLAGGGSYNEQFF
TRBD2	few	TRBV6-4	TRBJ2-3	TGTGCCAGCAGTCGGACTAGCGGGAGTATGGATACGCAGTATTTT	CASSRTSGSMDTQYF
TRBD2	-	TRBV7-9	TRBJ2-7	TGTGCCAGCAGCCCGATAGGGAGGGCCCACGAGCAGTACTTC	CASSPIGRAHEQYF
-	-	TRBV6-5	TRBJ1-2	TGTGCCAGCAGTTCTGAGGACTATGGCTACACCTTC	CASSSEDYGYTF
-	-	TRBV5-1	TRBJ2-7	TGCGCCAGCAGCTTGGTGGCAGGAGAATACGAGCAGTACTTC	CASSLVAGEYEQYF
-	large	TRBV29-1	TRBJ1-2	TGCAGCGTCGAGGGCTCCAAAATCTATGGCTACACCTTC	CSVEGSKIYGYTF
-	-	TRBV19	TRBJ1-5	TGTGCCAGTTCTAATGGGGGGCAGAAAACGGACAATCAGCCCCAGCATTTT	CASSNGGQKTDNQPQHF
TRBD2	-	TRBV5-4	TRBJ2-1	TGTGCCAGCAGCTATAGCTCGGGAGGACTGATAAACAATGAGCAGTTCTTC	CASSYSSGGLINNEQFF
-	few	TRBV13	TRBJ1-1	TGTGCCAGCAGCCCACCCGGGCCCGTTGACACTGAAGCTTTCTTT	CASSPPGPVDTEAFF
TRBD2	-	TRBV14	TRBJ2-3	TGTGCCAGCAGCCCCCGGACTAGCGGGGGACGAGATACGCAGTATTTT	CASSPRTSGGRDTQYF
TRBD2	-	TRBV7-6	TRBJ2-1	TGTGCCAGCAGCTTATACGCGGGGGGTGGCAATGAGCAGTTCTTC	CASSLYAGGGNEQFF
-	-	TRBV5-8	TRBJ1-3	TGTGCCAGCAGCTTTACCGGGCCGGTCGCCTCTGGAAACACCATATATTTT	CASSFTGPVASGNTIYF
-	-	TRBV6-1	TRBJ2-7	TGTGCCAGCAGTGATGTAGCCGGCTACGAGCAGTACTTC	CASSDVAGYEQYF
TRBD1	-	TRBV6-1	TRBJ2-6	TGTGCCAGCAGTACAGGGGCCTCTGGGGCCAACGTCCTGACTTTC	CASSTGASGANVLTF
-	-	TRBV6-5	TRBJ1-2	TGTGCCAGCGGTTTGGGTAGGGGCTATGGCTACACCTTC	CASGLGRGYGYTF
-	-	TRBV11-2	TRBJ2-5	TGTGCCAGCAACCTCCTGGACAGACTCCAAGAGACCCAGTACTTC	CASNLLDRLQETQYF
-	-	TRBV7-9	TRBJ2-6	TGTGCCAGCAGCCTCAGTAAATTTACTGGGGCCAACGTCCTGACTTTC	CASSLSKFTGANVLTF
TRBD2	-	TRBV10-3	TRBJ2-6	TGTGCCACCAGTGATGGACTAGCGGGAGCCTGGGCCAACGTCCTGACTTTC	CATSDGLAGAWANVLTF
-	once	TRBV2	TRBJ1-4	TGTGCCAGCAGTCAAAACCCCGGGGAAACTAATGAAAAACTGTTTTTT	CASSQNPGETNEKLFF
-	-	TRBV7-9	TRBJ2-1	TGTGCCAGCAGCTCCGCGAGCTCCTACAATGAGCAGTTCTTC	CASSSASSYNEQFF
-	-	TRBV7-9	TRBJ2-7	TGTGCCAGCAGCCCATCCGGGGACTTCTACGAGCAGTACTTC	CASSPSGDFYEQYF
-	-	TRBV5-8	TRBJ1-5	TGTGCCAGCAGCTTAAAGGGAGACCAGCCCCAGCATTTT	CASSLKGDQPQHF
TRBD1	-	TRBV9	TRBJ2-3	TGTGCCAGCAGCGTAGGGACAGGGGGCGGCACAGATACGCAGTATTTT	CASSVGTGGGTDTQYF
TRBD1	once	TRBV9	TRBJ1-2	TGTGCCAGCAGCGCGCCGGGACAGCCTAACTATGGCTACACCTTC	CASSAPGQPNYGYTF
-	-	TRBV11-2	TRBJ1-3	TGTGCCAGCAGCTTAGTAATGGGCGCGAGTGGAAACACCATATATTTT	CASSLVMGASGNTIYF
-	once	TRBV27	TRBJ1-2	TGTGCCAGCAGTTTACTGCGGGGGAGTTTGGGAGGCTACACCTTC	CASSLLRGSLGGYTF
-	-	TRBV18	TRBJ1-4	TGTGCCAGCTCACCGACAGTTAATGAAAAACTGTTTTTT	CASSPTVNEKLFF